The text below deals with one T cell receptor beta chain. The target antigen is unknown. V lost 3 bases and J lost 7, with 22 bases in between. This CDR3 comprises 16 residues. Germline loops: CDR1 LGHNA, CDR2 YSLEER. Sequencing targeted expressed TCRB transcripts, as all isolated RNA had been reverse transcribed. About 3.6 million reads on average were seen across naive, central memory and regulatory T cell samples. TCRdb's copy holds only in-frame clones and misses some; the assay was immunoSEQ multiplex PCR. The sample includes a few hundred thousand clones, 14% to 15% seen only once; the top ten take roughly 0.015%. The entry originates in a study of beta chain features in type 1 diabetes. Turning to the study itself: Patients did not differ from healthy donors in age, gender or cell yield.

Study-level points and caveats: Shorter TCRB CDR3s, moderately but significantly so, were found in Type 1 diabetes patients in all four CD4+ subsets.

The gene calls are TRBV4-3 and TRBJ2-7, with D possibly matching TRBD2 (7 bases). The receptor's source is a man between 18 and 35 years old with type 1 diabetes. Sequencing was carried out using naive CD4+ T cells from blood. This CDR3 reads CASSHEAGANGREQYF. The CDR3 nucleotides read TGCGCCAGCAGCCATGAGGCGGGGGCCAACGGAAGGGAGCAGTACTTC.